This record concerns one T cell receptor (beta chain) sequence. Its specificity is unknown. These data originate in a study of shared clonotypes between healthy human individuals. Findings and caveats of the study: Though the depth was large, rarefaction showed that sorted-subset sequencing was incomplete. It was the few donors that limited the genetic and exposure-history diversity represented.

Recent vaccinations or acute infections were absent in the healthy HIV-negative adult donors. Each cell subset's genomic DNA was divided evenly among several immunoSEQ plates. The protocol was immunoSEQ multiplex PCR, while the TCRdb copy is restricted to in-frame clones and leaves out a portion. The sample has approximately 2.5 million clones; approximately 94% are singletons. The sequencing sample was made of naive CD4+ T cells from PBMCs. Subset of the sample: CD45RA+ positively selected. The TCR sequence derives from a man aged 18 to 29 in good health. Some clones in this sample may be carry-over from other donors' samples.

Here the CDR3 reads CASSQRLISGNTIYF. The CDR3 DNA follows: TGTGCCAGCAGCCAAAGACTGATCTCTGGAAACACCATATATTTT. The V gene is TRBV28, the J gene TRBJ1-3, with D uncertain. V was shortened by 6 bases and J by 0 bases, with 12 bases between the two germline ends. This CDR3 contains 15 residues. The V gene's germline CDR1 is MDHEN and CDR2 SYDVKM.